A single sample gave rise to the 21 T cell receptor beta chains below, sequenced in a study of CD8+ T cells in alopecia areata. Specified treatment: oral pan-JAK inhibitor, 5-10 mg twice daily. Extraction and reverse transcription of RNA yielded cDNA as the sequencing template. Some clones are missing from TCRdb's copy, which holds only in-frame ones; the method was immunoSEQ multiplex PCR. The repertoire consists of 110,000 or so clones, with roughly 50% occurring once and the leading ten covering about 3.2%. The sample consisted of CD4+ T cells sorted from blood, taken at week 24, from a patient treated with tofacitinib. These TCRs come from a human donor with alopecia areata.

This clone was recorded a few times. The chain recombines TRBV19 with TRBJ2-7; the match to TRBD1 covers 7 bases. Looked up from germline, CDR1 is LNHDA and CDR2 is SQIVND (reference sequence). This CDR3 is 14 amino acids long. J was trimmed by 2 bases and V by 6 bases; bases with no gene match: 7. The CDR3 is CASSKGQSPYEQYF. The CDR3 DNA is TGTGCCAGTAGCAAGGGACAGAGCCCCTACGAGCAGTACTTC. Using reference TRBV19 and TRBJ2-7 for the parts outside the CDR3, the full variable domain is DGGITQSPKYLFRKEGQNVTLSCEQNLNHDAMYWYRQDPGQGLRLIYYSQIVNDFQKGDIAEGYSVSREKKESFPLTVTSAQKNPTAFYLCASSKGQSPYEQYFGPGTRLTVT.

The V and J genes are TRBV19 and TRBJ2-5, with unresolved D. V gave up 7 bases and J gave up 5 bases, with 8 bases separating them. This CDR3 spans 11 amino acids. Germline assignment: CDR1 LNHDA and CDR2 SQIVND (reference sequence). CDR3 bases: TGTGCCAGTACCCTAGGGGAGACCCAGTACTTC. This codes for CASTLGETQYF. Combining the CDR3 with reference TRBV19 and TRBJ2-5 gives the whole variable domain DGGITQSPKYLFRKEGQNVTLSCEQNLNHDAMYWYRQDPGQGLRLIYYSQIVNDFQKGDIAEGYSVSREKKESFPLTVTSAQKNPTAFYLCASTLGETQYFGPGTRLLVL.

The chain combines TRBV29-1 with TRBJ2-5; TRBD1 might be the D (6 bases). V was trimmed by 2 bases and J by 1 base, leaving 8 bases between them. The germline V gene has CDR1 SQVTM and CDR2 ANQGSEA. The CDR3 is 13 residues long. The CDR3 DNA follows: TGCAGCGTTGAACAGGGGCTCCAAGAGACCCAGTACTTC. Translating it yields CSVEQGLQETQYF.

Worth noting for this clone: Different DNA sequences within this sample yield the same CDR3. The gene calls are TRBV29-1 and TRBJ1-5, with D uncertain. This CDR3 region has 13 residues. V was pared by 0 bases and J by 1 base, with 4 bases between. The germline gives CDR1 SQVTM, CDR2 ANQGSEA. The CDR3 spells CSVEENSNQPQHF. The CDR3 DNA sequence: TGCAGCGTTGAAGAAAACAGCAATCAGCCCCAGCATTTT.

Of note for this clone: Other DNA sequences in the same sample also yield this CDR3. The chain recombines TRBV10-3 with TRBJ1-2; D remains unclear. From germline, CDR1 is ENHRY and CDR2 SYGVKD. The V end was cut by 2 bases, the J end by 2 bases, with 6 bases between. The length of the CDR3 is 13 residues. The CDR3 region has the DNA TGTGCCATCAGTGAGGGCCAAAACTATGGCTACACCTTC. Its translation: CAISEGQNYGYTF.

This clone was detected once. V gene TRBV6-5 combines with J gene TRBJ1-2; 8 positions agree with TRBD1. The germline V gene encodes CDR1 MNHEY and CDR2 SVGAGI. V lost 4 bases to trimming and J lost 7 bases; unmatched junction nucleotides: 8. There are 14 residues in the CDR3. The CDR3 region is CASSSPTGVGGYTF. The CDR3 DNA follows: TGTGCCAGCAGTTCCCCGACAGGGGTCGGTGGCTACACCTTC.

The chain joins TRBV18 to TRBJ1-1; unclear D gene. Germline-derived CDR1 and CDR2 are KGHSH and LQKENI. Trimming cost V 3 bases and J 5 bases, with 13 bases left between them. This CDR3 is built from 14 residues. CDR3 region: CASSPLRSETEAFF. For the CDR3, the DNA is TGTGCCAGCTCACCCCTAAGGTCGGAGACTGAAGCTTTCTTT.

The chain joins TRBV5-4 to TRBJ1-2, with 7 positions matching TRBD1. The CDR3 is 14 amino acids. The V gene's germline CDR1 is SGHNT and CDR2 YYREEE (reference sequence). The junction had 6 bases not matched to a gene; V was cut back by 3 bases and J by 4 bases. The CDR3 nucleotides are TGTGCCAGCAGCTACACAGGGGAGATCTATGGCTACACCTTC. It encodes CASSYTGEIYGYTF.

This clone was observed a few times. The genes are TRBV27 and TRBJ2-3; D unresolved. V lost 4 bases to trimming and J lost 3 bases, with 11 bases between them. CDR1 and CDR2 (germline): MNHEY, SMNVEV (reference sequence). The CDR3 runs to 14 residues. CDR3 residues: CASSSVGLTDTQYF. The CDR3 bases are TGTGCCAGCAGTTCTGTCGGATTAACAGATACGCAGTATTTT.

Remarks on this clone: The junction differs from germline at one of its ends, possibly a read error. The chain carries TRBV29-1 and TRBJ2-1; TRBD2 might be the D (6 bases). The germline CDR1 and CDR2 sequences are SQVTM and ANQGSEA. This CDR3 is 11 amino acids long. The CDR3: CSVHTPGGSLF. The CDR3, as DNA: TGCAGCGTTCACACTCCCGGGGGATCGCTCTTC.

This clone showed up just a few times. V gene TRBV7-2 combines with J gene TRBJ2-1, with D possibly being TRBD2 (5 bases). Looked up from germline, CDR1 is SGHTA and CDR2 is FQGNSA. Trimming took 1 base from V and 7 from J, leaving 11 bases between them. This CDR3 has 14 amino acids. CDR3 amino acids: CASSLVLGANEQFF. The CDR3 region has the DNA TGTGCCAGCAGCTTAGTACTAGGAGCAAATGAGCAGTTCTTC. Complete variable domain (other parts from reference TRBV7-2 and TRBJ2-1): GAGVSQSPSNKVTEKGKDVELRCDPISGHTALYWYRQSLGQGLEFLIYFQGNSAPDKSGLPSDRFSAERTGGSVSTLTIQRTQQEDSAVYLCASSLVLGANEQFFGPGTRLTVL.

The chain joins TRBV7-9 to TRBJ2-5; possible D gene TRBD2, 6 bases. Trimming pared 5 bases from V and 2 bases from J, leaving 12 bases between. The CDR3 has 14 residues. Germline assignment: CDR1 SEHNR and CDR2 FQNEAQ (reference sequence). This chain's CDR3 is CASSPPGGQETQYF. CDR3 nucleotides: TGTGCCAGCAGCCCCCCTGGGGGGCAAGAGACCCAGTACTTC.

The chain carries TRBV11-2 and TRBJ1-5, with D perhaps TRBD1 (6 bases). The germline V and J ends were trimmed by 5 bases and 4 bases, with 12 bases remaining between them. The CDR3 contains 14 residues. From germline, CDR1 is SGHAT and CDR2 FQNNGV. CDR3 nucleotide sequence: TGTGCCAGCAGCGCCCGGGACACGAATCAGCCCCAGCATTTT. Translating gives CASSARDTNQPQHF.

CDR3 DNA: TGTGCTAGTGGTCCAGGGGAGTCCACAGATACGCAGTATTTT. Its translation: CASGPGESTDTQYF. V and J are TRBV12-5 and TRBJ2-3; a possible D gene is TRBD1 (6 bases). The ends were cut back, 5 bases at V and 2 bases at J, with 11 bases in the middle. Germline CDR1 LGHNT, CDR2 FRNRAP. CDR3 length: 14 residues.

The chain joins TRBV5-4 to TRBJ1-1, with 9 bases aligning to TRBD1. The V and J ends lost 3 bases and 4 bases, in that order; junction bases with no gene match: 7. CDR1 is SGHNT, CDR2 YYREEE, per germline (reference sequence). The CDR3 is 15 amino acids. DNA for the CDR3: TGTGCCAGCAGCTCCGGACAGGGGAGGAGCACTGAAGCTTTCTTT. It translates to CASSSGQGRSTEAFF.

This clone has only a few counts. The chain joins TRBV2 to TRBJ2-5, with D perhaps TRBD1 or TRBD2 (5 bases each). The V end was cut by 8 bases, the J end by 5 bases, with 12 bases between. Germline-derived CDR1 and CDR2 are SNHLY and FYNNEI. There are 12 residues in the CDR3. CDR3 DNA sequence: TGTGCCAGCGTCGAGGGGTGGGAGACCCAGTACTTC. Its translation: CASVEGWETQYF. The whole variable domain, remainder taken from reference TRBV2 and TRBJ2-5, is EPEVTQTPSHQVTQMGQEVILRCVPISNHLYFYWYRQILGQKVEFLVSFYNNEISEKSEIFDDQFSVERPDGSNFTLKIRSTKLEDSAMYFCASVEGWETQYFGPGTRLLVL.

CDR3 bases: TGTGCCAGCAGTCCAATAGGGTTTGGCTACACCTTC. It encodes CASSPIGFGYTF. V and J are TRBV25-1 and TRBJ1-2; D unresolved. Trimming removed 5 bases from V and 7 bases from J, with 11 bases in between. CDR3 length equals 12 residues. CDR1 is MGHDK and CDR2 is SYGVNS in the germline V gene.

CDR3 loop: CASSYNSRDRAFF. The CDR3 region has the DNA TGTGCCAGCAGCTATAATTCCCGGGACAGAGCTTTCTTT. The V gene is TRBV7-8, the J gene TRBJ1-1, with TRBD1 identical over 7 bases. The CDR3 has 13 residues. Germline trimming cut 4 bases from V and 10 bases from J; bases unmatched to any gene: 9. CDR1 is SGHVS and CDR2 is FQNEAQ in the germline V gene.

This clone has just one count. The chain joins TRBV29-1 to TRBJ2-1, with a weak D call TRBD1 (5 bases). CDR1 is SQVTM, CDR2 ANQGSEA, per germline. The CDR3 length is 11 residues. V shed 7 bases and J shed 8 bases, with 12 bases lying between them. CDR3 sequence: CSARTYDEQFF. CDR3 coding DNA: TGCAGCGCCAGGACATACGATGAGCAGTTCTTC.

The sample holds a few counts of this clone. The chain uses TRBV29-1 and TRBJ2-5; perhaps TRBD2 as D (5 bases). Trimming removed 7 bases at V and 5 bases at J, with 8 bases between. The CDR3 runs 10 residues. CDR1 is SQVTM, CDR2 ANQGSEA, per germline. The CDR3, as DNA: TGCAGCGGGGAGTTGGAGACCCAGTACTTC. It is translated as CSGELETQYF.

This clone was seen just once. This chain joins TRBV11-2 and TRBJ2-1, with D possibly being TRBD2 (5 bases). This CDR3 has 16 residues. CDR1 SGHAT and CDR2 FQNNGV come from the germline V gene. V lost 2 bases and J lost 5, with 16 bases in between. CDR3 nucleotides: TGTGCCAGCAGCTTACCCTCCCGCGGGTTTAACAATGAGCAGTTCTTC. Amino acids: CASSLPSRGFNNEQFF.